Below are 18 T cell receptor beta chains sequenced from a single sample in a study of shared clonotypes between healthy human individuals. Some clones are missing from TCRdb's copy, which holds only in-frame ones; the method was immunoSEQ multiplex PCR. The table has roughly 1,100,000 clones, roughly 80% seen once. Specimen: memory CD4+ T cells sorted from blood. The subset denotes: CD45RA-negative fraction. The receptors here all came from a man younger than 30 in good health.

The chain uses TRBV9 and TRBJ2-7; 7 nucleotides match TRBD2. Looked up from germline, CDR1 is SGDLS and CDR2 is YYNGEE. The ends lost 5 bases at V and 2 bases at J; junction bases unmatched: 7. The CDR3 is 14 residues long. The CDR3 reads CASSAGLGAYEQYF. In DNA form, the CDR3 reads TGTGCCAGCAGTGCCGGACTAGGGGCCTACGAGCAGTACTTC.

The chain carries TRBV29-1 and TRBJ2-1; possibly TRBD1 for D (6 bases). V lost 5 bases, J lost 6 bases, and 17 bases lay in between. The CDR3 runs to 14 residues. Germline V CDR1 and CDR2: SQVTM, ANQGSEA. In DNA, the CDR3 is TGCAGCGTTTTGAGACCCACAGGGTCCAATGAGCAGTTCTTC. This codes for CSVLRPTGSNEQFF.

A single count supports this clone. This chain uses TRBV2 with TRBJ2-1; D not resolved. The CDR3 contains 13 residues. The germline gives CDR1 SNHLY, CDR2 FYNNEI. The V end was cut by 4 bases, the J end by 4 bases, with 8 bases between. This CDR3 is CASSGALYNEQFF. As DNA, the CDR3 is TGTGCCAGCAGTGGCGCCCTATACAATGAGCAGTTCTTC.

As concerns this clone: One end of the junction is discordant with germline, which a read error may explain. This chain connects TRBV10-3 to TRBJ1-1; D is uncertain. CDR3 size: 14 residues. Looked up from germline, CDR1 is ENHRY and CDR2 is SYGVKD. CDR3 sequence reads: CAISEVVLRSGERF. Here the CDR3 DNA reads TGTGCCATCAGTGAGGTTGTTTTGCGTTCCGGGGAAAGATTT.

The chain is built from TRBV30 and TRBJ2-3; 10 nucleotides agree with TRBD1. The trim removed 1 base at V and 0 bases at J, leaving 1 base unmatched. Germline loops: CDR1 GTSNPN, CDR2 SVGIG (reference sequence). This CDR3 region has 15 residues. This CDR3 reads CAWSGDRGSTDTQYF. In DNA form, the CDR3 reads TGTGCCTGGAGTGGGGACAGGGGAAGCACAGATACGCAGTATTTT.

This clone has a single count. V usage is TRBV6-6 and J usage is TRBJ2-7; D is uncertain. Trimming cost V 6 bases and J 7 bases, with 10 bases left between them. This CDR3 is 11 amino acids long. Per germline, CDR1 MNHNY and CDR2 SVGAGI (reference sequence). The CDR3 DNA reads TGTGCCAGCAGACAACTTTCTGAGCAGTACTTC. Translated: CASRQLSEQYF.

The genes are TRBV9 and TRBJ2-2, with D uncertain. This CDR3 has 15 residues. Per the germline V gene, CDR1 is SGDLS and CDR2 is YYNGEE. V lost 0 bases to trimming and J lost 7 bases, with 13 bases between them. In nucleotides, the CDR3 is TGTGCCAGCAGCGTAGTACTGCAGCCTGGCGGGGAGCTGTTTTTT. This encodes CASSVVLQPGGELFF.

CDR3 bases: TGCGCCAGCACTGGGCAGGGCAGGGAGCAGTTCTTC. As protein: CASTGQGREQFF. The rearrangement links TRBV5-1 to TRBJ2-1, with a tentative D call TRBD1 (5 bases). Per germline, CDR1 SGHRS and CDR2 YFSETQ. Between the trimmed V and J ends, which lost 6 bases and 10 bases, there was a span of 14 bases. The CDR3 totals 12 residues.

The J gene is TRBJ2-1, the V gene TRBV6-1; 7 positions match TRBD1. The CDR3 runs to 15 residues. Germline CDR1 and CDR2: MNHNS and SASEGT. J lost 3 bases, V lost 7 bases, and 9 bases had no gene match. CDR3 loop: CASTATGSGYNEQFF. The CDR3 region has the DNA TGTGCCAGCACTGCGACAGGGTCAGGCTACAATGAGCAGTTCTTC.

This clone was counted at least ten times. CDR3 residues: CASSQGPGGNTIYF. The CDR3 bases are TGTGCCAGCAGTCAGGGGCCCGGCGGAAACACCATATATTTT. The chain couples TRBV28 to TRBJ1-3; a weak D match, TRBD1 (6 bases). The CDR3 extends over 14 amino acids. The ends were cut back, 5 bases at V and 4 bases at J, with 12 bases in the middle. Germline CDR1 reads MDHEN; CDR2 reads SYDVKM.

The rearrangement links TRBV15 to TRBJ2-7; 8 positions match TRBD2. J gave up 3 bases and V 0 bases, and 7 bases lay outside the gene matches. The CDR3 has 16 amino acids. CDR1 LNHNV and CDR2 YYDKDF come from the germline V gene (reference sequence). The CDR3 DNA follows: TGTGCCACCAGCAGAGATGTAGGTAGCGGGGACTACGAGCAGTACTTC. Residues: CATSRDVGSGDYEQYF.

Only one count was recorded for this clone. The junction shows a germline mismatch at one end, possibly a read error. V usage is TRBV19 and J usage is TRBJ1-5, with 8 bases that match TRBD1. The CDR3 contains 14 residues. Germline V CDR1 and CDR2: LNHDA, SQIVND (reference sequence). CDR3 sequence: CASSLDRGGQPQHF. DNA for the CDR3: TGTGCCAGTAGTTTAGACAGGGGAGGACAGCCCCAGCATTTT.

CDR3 amino acids: CASGLGQGAYEQYF. In nucleotides, the CDR3 is TGTGCTAGTGGTTTGGGACAGGGGGCCTACGAGCAGTACTTC. The chain couples TRBV12-5 to TRBJ2-7, with TRBD1 identical over 9 bases. Germline V gene data show CDR1 as LGHNT and CDR2 as FRNRAP. V shed 1 base and J 2 bases; nucleotides not matched to a gene: 0. The CDR3 is 14 amino acids.

This clone has a count of ten or more. This chain connects TRBV2 to TRBJ2-2, with 8 bases aligning to TRBD2. CDR1 is SNHLY, CDR2 FYNNEI, per germline. The CDR3 is 16 amino acids. Trimming took 5 bases from V and 0 from J; bases not matched to a gene: 5. CDR3 nucleotides: TGTGCCAGCAGTTCTAGCGGGCAAACGAACACCGGGGAGCTGTTTTTT. As protein: CASSSSGQTNTGELFF.

This clone was found once. The chain recombines TRBV10-2 with TRBJ2-3; the D is unclear. In germline, CDR1 is WSHSY, CDR2 SAAADI. V was cut by 6 bases and J by 0 bases, with 4 bases left in between. The CDR3 totals 12 residues. The DNA for the CDR3 is TGCGCCAGCAGCCTTAGCACAGATACGCAGTATTTT. Translating gives CASSLSTDTQYF.

The chain uses TRBV2 and TRBJ2-3; 14 positions match TRBD2. Trimming cost V 7 bases and J 5 bases; bases outside gene matches: 8. The CDR3 covers 16 residues. Germline assignment: CDR1 SNHLY and CDR2 FYNNEI. The CDR3 DNA follows: TGTGCCAGCATCCCGGGACTAGCGGGAGATAAAGATACGCAGTATTTT. Translated, it gives CASIPGLAGDKDTQYF.

The rearrangement links TRBV4-3 to TRBJ2-4; D may be TRBD1 or TRBD2 (5 bases each). The CDR3 extends over 16 amino acids. Trimming cost V 4 bases and J 1 base, with 14 bases left between them. From germline, CDR1 is LGHNA and CDR2 YSLEER. CDR3 nucleotide sequence: TGCGCCAGCAGCCCCGACAGTGGCGGGGCCAAAAACATTCAGTACTTC. Its protein is CASSPDSGGAKNIQYF.

This clone was recorded once. V gene TRBV5-5 combines with J gene TRBJ2-7; 9 nucleotides match TRBD1. V trimming: 4 bases; J trimming: 2 bases; junction bases outside the gene matches: 4. There are 14 residues in the CDR3. Looked up from germline, CDR1 is SGHKS and CDR2 is YYEKEE (reference sequence). This CDR3 reads CASSEGQGPYEQYF. CDR3 bases: TGTGCCAGCAGCGAGGGACAGGGTCCCTACGAGCAGTACTTC.